One and the same sample provided the 12 T cell receptor beta chains below, sequenced in a study of identical twins. TCRdb processed the 5' RACE reads anew with MiXCR; each CDR3 protein has one entry. The repertoire has 200,000 to 250,000 distinct CDR3 sequences, roughly 7% of them found once; the top ten carry roughly 3.6%. The same data also went into a second study, on yellow fever vaccine responses in identical twins.

Sequencing was done on a sample of memory (CD45RO+) T cells sorted from blood. The receptors come from a woman between 18 and 29 years old in good health.

This clonotype was seen more than once but under ten times. J is TRBJ1-1 and V is TRBV6-5, with D unresolved. V was shortened by 0 bases and J by 4 bases, with 12 bases between the two germline ends. This CDR3 is 15 amino acids long. Germline assignment: CDR1 MNHEY and CDR2 SVGAGI. Written as DNA, the CDR3 is TGTGCCAGCAGTTACTCACAACGAGGGTTCACTGAAGCTTTCTTT. This codes for CASSYSQRGFTEAFF.

This clonotype was picked up many times. V usage is TRBV25-1 and J usage is TRBJ2-1; D gene uncertain. The CDR3 runs to 13 residues. V shed 0 bases and J shed 5 bases, with 5 bases lying between them. Germline V gives CDR1 MGHDK, CDR2 SYGVNS. The CDR3 sequence is CASSEYGDNEQFF. In DNA, the CDR3 is TGTGCCAGCAGTGAATACGGCGACAATGAGCAGTTCTTC. Based on the CDR3 plus reference TRBV25-1 and TRBJ2-1, the full variable domain is EADIYQTPRYLVIGTGKKITLECSQTMGHDKMYWYQQDPGMELHLIHYSYGVNSTEKGDLSSESTVSRIRTEHFPLTLESARPSHTSQYLCASSEYGDNEQFFGPGTRLTVL.

This clonotype occurred a few times. This rearrangement joins TRBV20-1 to TRBJ1-2, with TRBD1 matching over 7 bases. Germline V gene data show CDR1 as DFQATT and CDR2 as SNEGSKA (reference sequence). V lost 0 bases, J lost 11 bases, and 9 bases stayed unmatched. This CDR3 is built from 13 residues. The CDR3 bases are TGCAGTGCTAGAGATTTGGGACAGACGCAATACACCTTC. It encodes CSARDLGQTQYTF.

This clonotype occurred many times. This chain joins TRBV12-3 or TRBV12-4 and TRBJ2-3; possibly TRBD1 for D (5 bases). Deletions cut 7 bases from V and 0 bases from J, with 14 bases between. This CDR3 region has 15 residues. The CDR3 DNA follows: TGTGCCAGCACTCACAGGTTCTCTAGCACAGATACGCAGTATTTT. This gives the protein CASTHRFSSTDTQYF.

This clonotype was seen more than once but under ten times. The genes are TRBV4-1 and TRBJ2-7, with 14 bases matching TRBD2. Germline V gives CDR1 MGHRA, CDR2 YSYEKL. Losses at the gene ends were 1 base for V and 3 bases for J; bases not matched to a gene: 2. CDR3 length: 16 residues. CDR3 region: CASSQGGLAGDYEQYF. CDR3 DNA: TGCGCCAGCAGCCAAGGGGGACTAGCGGGAGACTACGAGCAGTACTTC.

J is TRBJ1-5 and V is TRBV19, with D unresolved. Germline-derived CDR1 and CDR2 are LNHDA and SQIVND (reference sequence). Trimming pared 5 bases from V and 2 bases from J, leaving 13 bases between. The CDR3 runs 15 residues. The CDR3 sequence: CASSLGRVGNQPQHF. The CDR3 coding sequence is TGTGCCAGTAGTCTCGGCCGGGTAGGCAATCAGCCCCAGCATTTT.

This clonotype was seen at least ten times. V and J are TRBV27 and TRBJ2-7, with 11 bases lining up with TRBD2. After removal of 6 bases from V and 4 bases from J, the junction contained 20 bases not matched to a gene. The CDR3 covers 19 residues. Germline V CDR1 and CDR2: MNHEY, SMNVEV (reference sequence). CDR3 protein: CASRDRAGLGTSGFYEQYF. The CDR3 coding sequence is TGTGCCAGCAGGGACCGGGCCGGGCTAGGGACTAGCGGATTTTACGAGCAGTACTTC.

The chain joins TRBV24-1 to TRBJ2-2; D is possibly TRBD1 (6 bases). This CDR3 has 17 residues. The V and J ends lost 0 bases and 1 base respectively, with 11 bases between them. Looked up from germline, CDR1 is KGHDR and CDR2 is SFDVKD. CDR3 sequence reads: CATSDLSVRGNTGELFF. The CDR3 nucleotides read TGTGCCACCAGTGATTTGAGTGTCAGGGGGAACACCGGGGAGCTGTTTTTT.

This clonotype was counted a few times. J is TRBJ2-1 and V is TRBV20-1; D not certain. The CDR3 has 13 amino acids. Germline V gives CDR1 DFQATT, CDR2 SNEGSKA (reference sequence). Trimming removed 6 bases at V and 8 bases at J, with 17 bases between. The CDR3 here is CSALPTSTYEQFF. In DNA, the CDR3 is TGCAGTGCCCTCCCGACCAGTACCTATGAGCAGTTCTTC.

At least ten counts were recorded for this clonotype. This chain connects TRBV5-6 to TRBJ1-2; no definite D call. Trimming pared 1 base from V and 4 bases from J, leaving 14 bases between. Looked up from germline, CDR1 is SGHDT and CDR2 is YYEEEE. The CDR3 length is 15 residues. In DNA, the CDR3 is TGTGCCAGCAGCTTGAGGGCCAGTCTAACCTATGGCTACACCTTC. Amino acids: CASSLRASLTYGYTF.

This clonotype was detected only a few times. This rearrangement joins TRBV20-1 to TRBJ1-1, with D unresolved. CDR1 is DFQATT, CDR2 SNEGSKA, per germline (reference sequence). With 0 bases removed from V and 1 base from J, the gap between germline ends came to 12 bases. The CDR3 contains 15 residues. CDR3 DNA sequence: TGCAGTGCTAGAGATCTTAGGACCAAGAACACTGAAGCTTTCTTT. Translated, it gives CSARDLRTKNTEAFF.

This clonotype was seen many times. The chain uses TRBV29-1 and TRBJ2-3, with a tentative D call TRBD1 (8 bases). Germline assignment: CDR1 SQVTM and CDR2 ANQGSEA. Trimming removed 4 bases from V and 4 bases from J, with 15 bases in between. The CDR3 is made up of 14 amino acids. The DNA of the CDR3 is TGCAGCGTTGGAAGGACAGGGAGGGCAGATACGCAGTATTTT. It encodes CSVGRTGRADTQYF.